Given below is one T cell receptor beta chain in context. Which antigen it targets is not known. No base quality information exists; no much larger clone differs at one position. This specimen belongs to a study of blood T cell repertoires in COVID-19 (dated by TCRdb to 2018 to 2021). The study in broad terms: Samples from collaborators originated in the United States, Italy and Spain and spanned both the acute and convalescent phases of COVID-19. A de-identified subject ID, COVID-19 status, age in years and sex were almost always included in the sample metadata. The material from the prospective study consisted of cDNA or gDNA derived from T cells, B-cell-depleted T cells, or PBMCs. Where available, HLA class I and class II types were taken from metadata supplied by the sample provider and were not determined by assay-based typing. Subjects who had been exposed to COVID-19, were actively infected with it, or had recovered from it provided the deeply sampled blood TCRbeta repertoires that made up the dataset. A freely available public database, intended as a resource for researchers studying the immune response to SARS-CoV-2, is where the repertoires were released. The samples were drawn from two sources: the first 160 participants of the ongoing ImmuneRACE study, and 1,254 subjects contributed by 6 global collaborators.

The immunoSEQ Assay, a bias-controlled multiplex PCR, was used to amplify TCRbeta CDR3 regions from genomic DNA. Under the source paper's analysis protocol: Nucleated cell counts per sample were estimated from amplification of reference gene primers within the assay. Sequence reads were collapsed and filtered to measure the absolute abundance of every unique TCRbeta CDR3 rearrangement. Productive Simpson clonality was computed per sample as the square root of Simpson's diversity index over productive rearrangements. Imported from immuneACCESS, the table was reduced by TCRdb to in-frame sequences with V and J called. These copies leave out some clones; in studies compared against another copy, an unresolved V gene accounts for under half, and the cause of the remainder is not known. V and J calls plus clone size are reproduced from that table; the DNA served to infer D and trimming. The sample includes 200,000 to 250,000 clones, with approximately 81% observed a single time. The biggest ten clones account for about a sixth of the sample.

Broad study findings and their caveats: How much clinical and demographic metadata was included differed by source and by participant, and the metadata was provided uncurated.

Whole blood was collected in K2EDTA tubes by collaborating institutions according to the institutions' own protocols. For TCRbeta analysis, collaborators shipped samples in one of three forms: frozen whole blood, isolated PBMCs, or DNA extracted from either of those sample types. At the junction V is shortened by 6 bases and J by 8 bases; bases outside the gene matches: 9. In the germline V gene (reference sequence), CDR1 corresponds to SEHNR and CDR2 to FQNEAQ. Inclusive of the bounding cysteine and phenylalanine, the CDR3 is 13 residues long. Only the CDR3 DNA stays, 39 bases, in frame from base 1.

This receptor was taken from a woman over 75 with active or convalescent COVID-19. The sample taken for sequencing was peripheral blood. The V and J segments used are TRBV7-9 and TRBJ1-2; 7 central bases correspond to TRBD1. In nucleotides, the sequence is TGTGCCAGCAGACATCTCGACAGGGCGGGCTACACCTTC. This translates into CASRHLDRAGYTF.